This TCR beta chain derives from a study of blood T cell repertoires in COVID-19. Overall study: PBMCs, B-cell-depleted T cells, or T cells provided the cDNA or gDNA that made up the material.

Under the authors' procedure: By means of reference gene primer amplification, nucleated cell counts were estimated. TCRdb keeps only in-frame clones here, not all; method: immunoSEQ multiplex PCR. From that table come the V and J calls and clone size; the DNA was used to work out D and trimming. The data contain some 190,000 clones, about four fifths of them singletons. All enrollees were about 18 to 100 years old and from about 24 US areas. The recovered donors of Cohort 3 showed two negative PCRs, clearance, or symptom resolution. Specimen: PBMCs or T cells enriched from blood (not recorded which). This sequence was found in a woman aged 25 to 39 who had recovered from COVID-19.

The CDR3 sequence: CASVQGMYEQYF. CDR3 sequence (DNA): TGCGCCAGCGTGCAGGGGATGTACGAGCAGTACTTC. The V gene is TRBV4-1, the J gene TRBJ2-7; D perhaps matches TRBD1 (6 bases). Deletions cut 8 bases from V and 4 bases from J, with 12 bases between. The CDR3 runs 12 residues. Germline lookup yields CDR1 MGHRA and CDR2 YSYEKL.